This T cell receptor beta chain was retrieved from a study of T cells expressing NK-cell markers. Whole-study context: TCR beta repertoires came from sorted CD3+CD56+NKG2C+, CD3+CD56+NKG2C- and CD3+CD56-NKG2C+ T cells. Among eight sequenced donors, seven carried HCMV seropositivity while one was seronegative.

TCRdb reprocessed the 5' RACE reads, keeping one entry per CDR3 protein, no DNA. This repertoire comprises fewer than 400,000 distinct CDR3 sequences; its ten largest clones make up under 6.5%. As concerns this clonotype: Its antigen is as yet unknown.

The CDR3 totals 17 residues. The germline gives CDR1 SGHRS, CDR2 YFSETQ. Broader study findings: Leadership of the CD3+CD56-NKG2C+ fraction also belonged to these clonotypes in a handful of donors.

The sequence was collected from a man aged 18 to 69 in good health. Input material: blood T cells: a sorted CD56 or NKG2C T cell subset, CD4+ or CD8+ T cells, or bulk PBMC T cells (not recorded which). The chain recombines TRBV5-1 with TRBJ2-5; without DNA, the TCRdb call of TRBD2 cannot be checked. The CDR3 here is CASSLGLAGGSAETQYF.